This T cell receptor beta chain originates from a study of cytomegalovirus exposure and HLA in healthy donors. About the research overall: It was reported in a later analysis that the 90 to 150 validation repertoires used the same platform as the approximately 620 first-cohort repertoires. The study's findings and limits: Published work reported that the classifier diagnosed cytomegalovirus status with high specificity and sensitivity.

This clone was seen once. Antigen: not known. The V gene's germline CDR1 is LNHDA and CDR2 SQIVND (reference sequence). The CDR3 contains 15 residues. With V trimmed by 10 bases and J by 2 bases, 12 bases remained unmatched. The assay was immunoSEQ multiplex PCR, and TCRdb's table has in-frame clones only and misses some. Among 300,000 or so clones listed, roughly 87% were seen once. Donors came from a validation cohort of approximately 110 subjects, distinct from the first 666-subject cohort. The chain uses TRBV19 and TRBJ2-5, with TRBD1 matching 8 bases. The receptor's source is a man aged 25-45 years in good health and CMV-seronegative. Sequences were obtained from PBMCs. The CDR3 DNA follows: TGTGCCACCGAAGACAGGGGTAGAATGCAAGAGACCCAGTACTTC. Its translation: CATEDRGRMQETQYF. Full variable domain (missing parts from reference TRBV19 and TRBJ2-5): DGGITQSPKYLFRKEGQNVTLSCEQNLNHDAMYWYRQDPGQGLRLIYYSQIVNDFQKGDIAEGYSVSREKKESFPLTVTSAQKNPTAFYLCATEDRGRMQETQYFGPGTRLLVL.